This T cell receptor beta chain appears in the sequencing data of a study of cytomegalovirus exposure and HLA in healthy donors. On the study more broadly: Previous work identified roughly 120 million unique TCR beta sequences from around 200 million T cells. Drawn from HLA-typed donors, 80 million to 95 million unique TCRs were held in an early data release.

Healthy bone marrow donors supplied every sample. Regarding this clone: What it recognizes is unknown.

J was trimmed by 4 bases and V by 5 bases; bases with no gene match: 6. Germline CDR1 SGHTA, CDR2 FQGNSA. The length of the CDR3 is 14 residues. Study-wide results and limits: Roughly uniform sequencing depth across donors was assumed, possibly incorrectly.

PCR amplification relied on 60 Vbeta primers (plus 13 Jbeta primers). The protocol was immunoSEQ multiplex PCR, while the TCRdb copy is restricted to in-frame clones and leaves out a portion. The sample records some 130,000 clones, 82% being singletons. This chain uses TRBV7-2 with TRBJ2-7; TRBD1 agrees at 9 bases. What was sequenced was PBMCs. The TCR comes from a boy between 10 and 17 years old in good health and CMV-seronegative. CDR3 amino acids: CASSPTGQGYEQYF. The CDR3 DNA reads as TGTGCCAGCAGCCCAACGGGACAGGGATACGAGCAGTACTTC.